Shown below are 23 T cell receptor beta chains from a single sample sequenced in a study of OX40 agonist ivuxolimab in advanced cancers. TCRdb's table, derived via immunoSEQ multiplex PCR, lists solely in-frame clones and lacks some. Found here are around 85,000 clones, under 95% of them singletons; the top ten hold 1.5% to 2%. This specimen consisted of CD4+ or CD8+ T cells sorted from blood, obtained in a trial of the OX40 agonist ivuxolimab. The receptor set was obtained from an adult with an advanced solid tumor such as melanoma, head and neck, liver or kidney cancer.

CDR3 region: CASSVAPGGGNEQFF. Written as DNA, the CDR3 is TGTGCCAGCAGCGTAGCCCCCGGAGGGGGAAATGAGCAGTTCTTC. The chain combines TRBV9 with TRBJ2-1; D tentatively reads TRBD1 or TRBD2 (6 bases each). The V end lost 0 bases, the J end lost 7 bases, and 14 bases lay between the germline ends. Germline loops: CDR1 SGDLS, CDR2 YYNGEE. The CDR3 has 15 residues. Based on the CDR3 plus reference TRBV9 and TRBJ2-1, the full variable domain is DSGVTQTPKHLITATGQRVTLRCSPRSGDLSVYWYQQSLDQGLQFLIQYYNGEERAKGNILERFSAQQFPDLHSELNLSSLELGDSALYFCASSVAPGGGNEQFFGPGTRLTVL.

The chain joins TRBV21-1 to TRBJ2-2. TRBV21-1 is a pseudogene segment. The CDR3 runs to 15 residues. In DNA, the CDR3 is TGTGCCAGCAGCAAAGACCCGTGTGGTACCGGGGAGCTGTTTTTT. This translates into CASSKDPCGTGELFF.

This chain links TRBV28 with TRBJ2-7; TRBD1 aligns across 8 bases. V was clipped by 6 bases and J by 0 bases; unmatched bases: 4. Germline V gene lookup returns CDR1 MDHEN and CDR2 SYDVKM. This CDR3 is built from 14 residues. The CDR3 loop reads CASSSGQASYEQYF. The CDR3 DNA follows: TGTGCCAGCAGCTCGGGACAGGCCTCCTACGAGCAGTACTTC.

The CDR3 DNA reads as TGTGCCAGCTCACCGTCGGGCTTACAAGAGACCCAGTACTTC. As protein: CASSPSGLQETQYF. This chain uses TRBV18 with TRBJ2-5, with D unresolved. The V end lost 3 bases, the J end lost 2 bases, and 10 bases lay between the germline ends. The germline CDR1 and CDR2 sequences are KGHSH and LQKENI. The length of the CDR3 is 14 residues.

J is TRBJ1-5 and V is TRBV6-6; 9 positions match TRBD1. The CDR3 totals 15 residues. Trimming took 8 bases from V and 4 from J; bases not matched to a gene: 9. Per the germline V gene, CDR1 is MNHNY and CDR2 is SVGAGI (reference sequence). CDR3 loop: CASSWRQGENQPQHF. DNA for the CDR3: TGTGCCAGCTCTTGGAGACAGGGGGAGAATCAGCCCCAGCATTTT.

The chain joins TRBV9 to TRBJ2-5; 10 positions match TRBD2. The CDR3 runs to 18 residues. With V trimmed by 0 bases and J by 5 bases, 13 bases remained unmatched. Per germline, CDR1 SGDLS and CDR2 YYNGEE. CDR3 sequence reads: CASSVGDLASGRGETQYF. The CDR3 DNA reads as TGTGCCAGCAGCGTAGGGGATTTGGCTAGCGGGAGAGGCGAGACCCAGTACTTC.

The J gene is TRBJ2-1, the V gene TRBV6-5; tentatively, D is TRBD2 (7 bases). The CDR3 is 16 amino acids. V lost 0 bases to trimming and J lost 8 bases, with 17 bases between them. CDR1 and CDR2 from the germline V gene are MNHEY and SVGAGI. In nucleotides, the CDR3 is TGTGCCAGCAGTTACTCTGGGACGGGGAGGGGGTATGAGCAGTTCTTC. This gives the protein CASSYSGTGRGYEQFF.

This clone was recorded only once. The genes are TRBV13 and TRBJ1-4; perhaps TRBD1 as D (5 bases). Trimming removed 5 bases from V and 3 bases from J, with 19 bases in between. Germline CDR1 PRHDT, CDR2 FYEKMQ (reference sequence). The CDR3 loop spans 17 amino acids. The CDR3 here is CASSRRQGKKPNEKLFF. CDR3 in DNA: TGTGCCAGCAGCCGGAGGCAGGGCAAAAAGCCTAATGAAAAACTGTTTTTT.

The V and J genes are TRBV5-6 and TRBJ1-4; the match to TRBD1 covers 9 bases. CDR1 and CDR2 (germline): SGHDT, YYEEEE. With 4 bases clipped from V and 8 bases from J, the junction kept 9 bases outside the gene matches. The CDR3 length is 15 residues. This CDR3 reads CASSPQGAVAEKLFF. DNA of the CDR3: TGTGCCAGCAGCCCACAGGGGGCAGTCGCAGAAAAACTGTTTTTT.

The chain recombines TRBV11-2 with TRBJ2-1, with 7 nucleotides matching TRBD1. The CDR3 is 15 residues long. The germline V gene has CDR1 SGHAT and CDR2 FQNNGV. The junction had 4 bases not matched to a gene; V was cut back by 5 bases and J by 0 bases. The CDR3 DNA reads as TGTGCCAGCAGCCAGGGGGTAGCCTCCTACAATGAGCAGTTCTTC. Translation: CASSQGVASYNEQFF.

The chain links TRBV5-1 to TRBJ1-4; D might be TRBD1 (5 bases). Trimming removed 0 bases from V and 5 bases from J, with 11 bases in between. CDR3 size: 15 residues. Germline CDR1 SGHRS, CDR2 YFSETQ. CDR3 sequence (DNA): TGCGCCAGCAGCTTGGCAGGGACTTCGAATGAAAAACTGTTTTTT. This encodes CASSLAGTSNEKLFF.

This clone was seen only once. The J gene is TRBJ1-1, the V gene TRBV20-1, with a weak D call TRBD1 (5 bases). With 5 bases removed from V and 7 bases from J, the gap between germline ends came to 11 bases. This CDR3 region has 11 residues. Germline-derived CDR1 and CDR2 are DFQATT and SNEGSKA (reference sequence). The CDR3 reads CSAFRQFEAFF. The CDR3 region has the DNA TGCAGTGCTTTTAGACAGTTTGAAGCTTTCTTT.

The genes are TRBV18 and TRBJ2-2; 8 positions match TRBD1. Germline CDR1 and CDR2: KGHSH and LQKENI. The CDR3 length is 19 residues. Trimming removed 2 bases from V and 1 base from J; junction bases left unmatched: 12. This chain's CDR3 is CASSPGARGRIGNTGELFF. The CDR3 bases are TGTGCCAGCTCACCAGGGGCCAGGGGGCGAATTGGGAACACCGGGGAGCTGTTTTTT.

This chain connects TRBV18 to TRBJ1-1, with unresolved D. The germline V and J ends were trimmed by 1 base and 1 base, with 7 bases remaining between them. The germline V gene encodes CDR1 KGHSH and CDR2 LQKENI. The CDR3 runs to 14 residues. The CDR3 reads CASSPRGGNTEAFF. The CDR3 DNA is TGTGCCAGCTCACCACGGGGAGGGAACACTGAAGCTTTCTTT.

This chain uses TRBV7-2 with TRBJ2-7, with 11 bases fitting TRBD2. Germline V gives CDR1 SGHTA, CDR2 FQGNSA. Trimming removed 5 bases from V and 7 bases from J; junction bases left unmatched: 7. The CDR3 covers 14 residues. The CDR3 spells CASSRRLAGLEQYF. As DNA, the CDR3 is TGTGCCAGCAGCCGTCGACTAGCGGGGTTGGAGCAGTACTTC.

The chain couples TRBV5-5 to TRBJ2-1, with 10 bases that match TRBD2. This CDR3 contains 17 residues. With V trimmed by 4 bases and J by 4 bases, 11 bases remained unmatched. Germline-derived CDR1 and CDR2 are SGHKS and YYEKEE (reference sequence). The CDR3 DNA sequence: TGTGCCAGCAGCCGGTCTTTTACTAGCGGGAAATACAATGAGCAGTTCTTC. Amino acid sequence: CASSRSFTSGKYNEQFF.

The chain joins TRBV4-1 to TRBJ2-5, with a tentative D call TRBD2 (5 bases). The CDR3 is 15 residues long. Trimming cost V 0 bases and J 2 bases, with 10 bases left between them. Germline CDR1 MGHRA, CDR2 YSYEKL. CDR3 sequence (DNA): TGCGCCAGCAGCCAAGAAGTCCAGCGGCAAGAGACCCAGTACTTC. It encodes CASSQEVQRQETQYF.

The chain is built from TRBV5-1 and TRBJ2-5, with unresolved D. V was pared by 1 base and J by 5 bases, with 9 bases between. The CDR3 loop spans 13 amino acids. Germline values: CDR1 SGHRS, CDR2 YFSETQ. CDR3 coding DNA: TGCGCCAGCAGCTTGCGACCCCGTGAGACCCAGTACTTC. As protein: CASSLRPRETQYF.

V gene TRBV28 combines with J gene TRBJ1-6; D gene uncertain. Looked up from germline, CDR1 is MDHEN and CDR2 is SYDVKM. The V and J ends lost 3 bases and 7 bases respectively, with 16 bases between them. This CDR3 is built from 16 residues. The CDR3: CASSFPGSRGNSPLHF. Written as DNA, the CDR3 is TGTGCCAGCAGTTTTCCGGGATCCCGAGGGAATTCACCCCTCCACTTT.

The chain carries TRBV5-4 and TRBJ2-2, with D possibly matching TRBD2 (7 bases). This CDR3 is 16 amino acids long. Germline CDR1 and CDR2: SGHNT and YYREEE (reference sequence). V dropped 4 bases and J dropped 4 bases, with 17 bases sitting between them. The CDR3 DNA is TGTGCCAGCAGCCCCCCGGGGGGCCGTGTCACCGGGGAGCTGTTTTTT. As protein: CASSPPGGRVTGELFF.

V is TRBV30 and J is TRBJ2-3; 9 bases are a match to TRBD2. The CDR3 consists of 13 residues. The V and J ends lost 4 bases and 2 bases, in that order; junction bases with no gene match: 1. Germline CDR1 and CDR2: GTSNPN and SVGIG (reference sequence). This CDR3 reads CAWTSGNTDTQYF. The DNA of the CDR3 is TGTGCCTGGACTAGCGGGAACACAGATACGCAGTATTTT. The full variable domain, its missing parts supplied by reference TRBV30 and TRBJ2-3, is SQTIHQWPATLVQPVGSPLSLECTVEGTSNPNLYWYRQAAGRGLQLLFYSVGIGQISSEVPQNLSASRPQDRQFILSSKKLLLSDSGFYLCAWTSGNTDTQYFGPGTRLTVL.

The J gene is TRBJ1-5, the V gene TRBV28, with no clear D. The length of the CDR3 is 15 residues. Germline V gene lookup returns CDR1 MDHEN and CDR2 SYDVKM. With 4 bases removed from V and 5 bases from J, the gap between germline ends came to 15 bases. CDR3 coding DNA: TGTGCCAGCAGTTACCGGGCCCCCGGGGATCAGCCCCAGCATTTT. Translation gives CASSYRAPGDQPQHF.

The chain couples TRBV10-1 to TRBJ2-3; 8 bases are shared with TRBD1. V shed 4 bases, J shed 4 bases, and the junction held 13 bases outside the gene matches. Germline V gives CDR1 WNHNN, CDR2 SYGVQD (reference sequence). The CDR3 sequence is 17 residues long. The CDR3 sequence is CASSGQGSARKSDTQYF. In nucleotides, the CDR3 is TGCGCCAGCAGTGGACAGGGGTCGGCTAGGAAGTCAGATACGCAGTATTTT.